Following are 24 T cell receptor beta chains from one sample sequenced in a study of monozygotic twins with inflammatory bowel disease. TCRdb re-called the 5' RACE reads and catalogs CDR3 proteins one per entry, DNA excluded. Seen in this sample are around 100,000 distinct CDR3 sequences; the ten most common clones hold under 2.5%. Input material: blood. The receptors were gathered from a human donor with ulcerative colitis or Crohn's disease, or a healthy co-twin of an affected twin (not recorded which).

CDR3 region: CASTMRTSGTNEQFF. The chain uses TRBV12-3 or TRBV12-4 and TRBJ2-1; TCRdb outputs TRBD2, but without DNA this stays unchecked. CDR3 length: 15 amino acids.

This chain uses TRBV5-1 with TRBJ2-1. Germline CDR1 is SGHRS and CDR2 is YFSETQ. The CDR3 has 15 residues. CDR3 residues: CASSLGGTTYNEQFF.

CDR3 region: CASSPGRQGGNTEAFF. The chain has TRBV19 and TRBJ1-1; TCRdb selects TRBD1, and the lack of DNA leaves this call unchecked. Looked up from germline, CDR1 is LNHDA and CDR2 is SQIVND (reference sequence). The CDR3 spans 16 residues.

The chain combines TRBV5-1 with TRBJ2-7. This CDR3 is 11 amino acids long. The germline CDR1 and CDR2 sequences are SGHRS and YFSETQ. The CDR3 loop is CASSLGREQYF.

The chain joins TRBV7-2 to TRBJ1-6; TCRdb designates TRBD1, a call that cannot be tested without DNA. CDR1 SGHTA and CDR2 FQGNSA come from the germline V gene. The CDR3 totals 15 residues. The CDR3 here is CASSLAGGRNSPLHF.

The chain recombines TRBV12-3 or TRBV12-4 with TRBJ1-1; the TCRdb call, TRBD1, lacks DNA for checking. This CDR3 region has 15 residues. CDR3 sequence reads: CASSWGRAGGTEAFF.

This sequence joins TRBV30 and TRBJ2-5; the TRBD2 assignment by TCRdb is unverifiable without DNA. There are 12 residues in the CDR3. The V gene's germline CDR1 is GTSNPN and CDR2 SVGIG (reference sequence). CDR3 in amino acids: CALAELQETQYF.

The V and J genes are TRBV27 and TRBJ2-2; TCRdb's D call of TRBD2 is untestable without DNA. Looked up from germline, CDR1 is MNHEY and CDR2 is SMNVEV (reference sequence). This CDR3 region has 15 residues. The CDR3 sequence is CASSLLGGSTGELFF.

The chain uses TRBV5-6 and TRBJ2-2; the D gene TCRdb calls, TRBD1, cannot be checked with no DNA. The CDR3 runs 14 residues. Germline V lookup: CDR1 SGHDT, CDR2 YYEEEE. CDR3 residues: CASSLLSPTGELFF.

The rearrangement uses TRBV6-1 and TRBJ1-6; TCRdb selects TRBD1, and the lack of DNA leaves this call unchecked. Germline CDR1 MNHNS, CDR2 SASEGT. The CDR3 extends over 15 amino acids. The CDR3 sequence: CASSPQTGANSPLHF.

This CDR3 is CASSVEAGDYNEQFF. This rearrangement joins TRBV9 to TRBJ2-1; TCRdb's assignment of TRBD2 cannot be checked, as there is no DNA. Per germline, CDR1 SGDLS and CDR2 YYNGEE. The CDR3 has 15 amino acids.

The chain recombines TRBV5-1 with TRBJ2-1; there is no DNA to check the TCRdb D call of TRBD1. Looked up from germline, CDR1 is SGHRS and CDR2 is YFSETQ. CDR3 size: 16 residues. CDR3 residues: CASSLVGQGSYNEQFF.

This chain joins TRBV12-3 or TRBV12-4 and TRBJ1-5. This CDR3 contains 13 residues. CDR3 amino acids: CASRKSGNQPQHF.

V gene TRBV28 combines with J gene TRBJ2-5; TCRdb designates TRBD1, a call that cannot be tested without DNA. The length of the CDR3 is 16 residues. Germline CDR1 is MDHEN and CDR2 is SYDVKM. CDR3: CASISLGTGGSETQYF.

The chain uses TRBV12-3 or TRBV12-4 and TRBJ2-1; TCRdb outputs TRBD1, but without DNA this stays unchecked. The CDR3 consists of 15 residues. The chain's CDR3 is CASSFSGGAYNEQFF.

The chain is built from TRBV20-1 and TRBJ1-5; the TCRdb call, TRBD1, lacks DNA for checking. The CDR3 is 13 amino acids. Germline CDR1 reads DFQATT; CDR2 reads SNEGSKA (reference sequence). Here the CDR3 reads CSQSGAYNQPQHF.

The chain carries TRBV5-1 and TRBJ2-6; TCRdb returns TRBD1, unconfirmable since there is no DNA. The CDR3 extends over 16 amino acids. Germline V lookup: CDR1 SGHRS, CDR2 YFSETQ. The CDR3 here is CASSAPGRSGANVLTF.

The chain is built from TRBV4-3 and TRBJ2-5. The CDR3 is 13 amino acids. Per the germline V gene, CDR1 is LGHNA and CDR2 is YSLEER. CDR3: CASSQDQGGTQYF.

This chain uses TRBV29-1 with TRBJ2-7; TCRdb calls TRBD1, which cannot be checked without DNA. The CDR3 extends over 13 amino acids. CDR1 SQVTM and CDR2 ANQGSEA come from the germline V gene. CDR3 region: CSVVQGASYEQYF.

The V call is TRBV10-3, the J call TRBJ2-3; TCRdb's D gene call, TRBD2, goes unchecked for lack of DNA. The CDR3 loop spans 14 amino acids. The germline CDR1 and CDR2 sequences are ENHRY and SYGVKD. CDR3 loop: CAISAGRGADTQYF.

The rearrangement uses TRBV27 and TRBJ2-1; the D gene TCRdb calls, TRBD2, cannot be checked with no DNA. The germline CDR1 and CDR2 sequences are MNHEY and SMNVEV (reference sequence). The CDR3 extends over 17 amino acids. The chain's CDR3 is CASSLPGQFGLAGEQFF.

The chain couples TRBV28 to TRBJ2-5; TCRdb's D call, TRBD1, is unchecked because there is no DNA. The CDR3 is 16 residues long. Germline V lookup: CDR1 MDHEN, CDR2 SYDVKM. The CDR3 loop reads CASRITGTGGRGTQYF.

The genes are TRBV6-1 and TRBJ1-2; TCRdb gives TRBD1 as the D gene, but with no DNA this cannot be confirmed. Germline loops: CDR1 MNHNS, CDR2 SASEGT. This CDR3 region has 15 residues. The chain's CDR3 is CASARQGQGARGYTF.

This chain connects TRBV28 to TRBJ2-2; TCRdb calls TRBD1, which cannot be checked without DNA. CDR1 and CDR2 from the germline V gene are MDHEN and SYDVKM. The CDR3 length is 15 residues. The CDR3 loop is CASSKTESNTGELFF.